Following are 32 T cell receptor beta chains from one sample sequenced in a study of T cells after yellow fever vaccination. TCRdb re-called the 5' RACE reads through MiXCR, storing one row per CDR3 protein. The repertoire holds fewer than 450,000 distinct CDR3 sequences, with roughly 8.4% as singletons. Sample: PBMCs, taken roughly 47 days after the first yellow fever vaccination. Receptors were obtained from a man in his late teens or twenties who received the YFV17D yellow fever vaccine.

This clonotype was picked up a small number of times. CDR3 nucleotides: TGCGCCAGCAGCTTCCTCCCGGGACAGGGAGAGGAGACCCAGTACTTC. It specifies CASSFLPGQGEETQYF. J is TRBJ2-5 and V is TRBV5-1, with 9 bases aligning to TRBD1. CDR1 is SGHRS and CDR2 is YFSETQ in the germline V gene. The trim removed 2 bases at V and 5 bases at J, leaving 10 bases unmatched. The CDR3 consists of 16 residues.

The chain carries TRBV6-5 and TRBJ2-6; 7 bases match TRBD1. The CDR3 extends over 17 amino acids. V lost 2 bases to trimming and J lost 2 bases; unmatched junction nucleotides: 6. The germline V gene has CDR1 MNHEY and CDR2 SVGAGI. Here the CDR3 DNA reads TGTGCCAGCAGTTACCTACAGGGGAAGCCTGGGGCCAACGTCCTGACTTTC. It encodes CASSYLQGKPGANVLTF.

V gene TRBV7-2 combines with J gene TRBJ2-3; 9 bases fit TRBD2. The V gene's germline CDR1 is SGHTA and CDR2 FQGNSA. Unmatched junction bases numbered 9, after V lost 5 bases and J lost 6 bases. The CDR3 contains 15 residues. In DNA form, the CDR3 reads TGTGCCAGCAGCACTCGGGTTCTAGCGGGGGATACGCAGTATTTT. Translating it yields CASSTRVLAGDTQYF.

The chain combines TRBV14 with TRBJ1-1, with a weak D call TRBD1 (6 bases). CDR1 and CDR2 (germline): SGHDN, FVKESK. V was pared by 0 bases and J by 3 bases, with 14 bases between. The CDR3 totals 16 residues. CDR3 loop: CASSQDRDRRDTEAFF. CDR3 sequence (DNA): TGTGCCAGCAGCCAAGACCGAGACAGGAGGGACACTGAAGCTTTCTTT.

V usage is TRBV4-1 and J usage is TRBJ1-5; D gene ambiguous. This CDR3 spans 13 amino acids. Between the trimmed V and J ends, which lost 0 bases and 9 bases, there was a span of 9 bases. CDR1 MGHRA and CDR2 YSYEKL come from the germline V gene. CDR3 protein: CASSQDVATPQHF. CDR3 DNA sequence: TGCGCCAGCAGCCAAGACGTCGCGACGCCCCAGCATTTT.

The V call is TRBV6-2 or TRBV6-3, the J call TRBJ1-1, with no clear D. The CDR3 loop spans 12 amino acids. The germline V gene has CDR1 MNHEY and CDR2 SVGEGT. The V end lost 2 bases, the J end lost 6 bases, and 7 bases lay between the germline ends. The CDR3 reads CASSYGVSEAFF. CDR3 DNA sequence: TGTGCCAGCAGTTACGGGGTATCTGAAGCTTTCTTT.

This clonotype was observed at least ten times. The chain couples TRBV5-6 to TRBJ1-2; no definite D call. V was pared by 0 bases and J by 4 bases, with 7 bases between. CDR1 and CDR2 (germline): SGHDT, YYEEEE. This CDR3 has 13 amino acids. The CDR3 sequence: CASSLGSTYGYTF. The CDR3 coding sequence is TGTGCCAGCAGCTTGGGGTCAACCTATGGCTACACCTTC.

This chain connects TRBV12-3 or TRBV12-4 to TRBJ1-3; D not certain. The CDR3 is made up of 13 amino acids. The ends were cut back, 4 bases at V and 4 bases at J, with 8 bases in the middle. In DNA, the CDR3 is TGTGCCAGCAGTTCGCCCCCGGGAAACACCATATATTTT. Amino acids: CASSSPPGNTIYF.

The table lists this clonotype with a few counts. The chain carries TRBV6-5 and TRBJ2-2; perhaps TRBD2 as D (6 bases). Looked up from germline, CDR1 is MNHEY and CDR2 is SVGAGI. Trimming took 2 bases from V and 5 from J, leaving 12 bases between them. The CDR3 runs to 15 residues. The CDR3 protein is CASSYDGGRTGELFF. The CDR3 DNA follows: TGTGCCAGCAGTTACGACGGGGGAAGGACCGGGGAGCTGTTTTTT.

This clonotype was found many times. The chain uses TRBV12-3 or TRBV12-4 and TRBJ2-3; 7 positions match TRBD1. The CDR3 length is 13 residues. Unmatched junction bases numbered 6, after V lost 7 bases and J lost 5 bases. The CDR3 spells CASKTGVEDTQYF. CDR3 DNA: TGTGCCAGCAAAACAGGGGTGGAAGATACGCAGTATTTT.

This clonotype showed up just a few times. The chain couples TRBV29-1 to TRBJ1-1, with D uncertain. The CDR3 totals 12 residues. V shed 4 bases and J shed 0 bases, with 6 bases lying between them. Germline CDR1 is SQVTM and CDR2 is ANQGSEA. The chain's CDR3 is CSVGHLNTEAFF. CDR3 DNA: TGCAGCGTTGGACACCTGAACACTGAAGCTTTCTTT.

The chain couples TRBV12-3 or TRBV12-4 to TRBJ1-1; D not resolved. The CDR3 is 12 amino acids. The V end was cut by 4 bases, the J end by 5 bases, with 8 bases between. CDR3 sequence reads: CASSYSLTEAFF. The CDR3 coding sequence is TGTGCCAGCAGTTACAGCTTGACTGAAGCTTTCTTT.

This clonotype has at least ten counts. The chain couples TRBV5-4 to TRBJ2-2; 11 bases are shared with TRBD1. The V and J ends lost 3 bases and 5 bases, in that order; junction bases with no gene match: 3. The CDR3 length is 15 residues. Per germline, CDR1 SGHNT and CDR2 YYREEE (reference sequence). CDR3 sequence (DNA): TGTGCCAGCAGCTCCGGGACAGGGGGGACCGGGGAGCTGTTTTTT. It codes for CASSSGTGGTGELFF.

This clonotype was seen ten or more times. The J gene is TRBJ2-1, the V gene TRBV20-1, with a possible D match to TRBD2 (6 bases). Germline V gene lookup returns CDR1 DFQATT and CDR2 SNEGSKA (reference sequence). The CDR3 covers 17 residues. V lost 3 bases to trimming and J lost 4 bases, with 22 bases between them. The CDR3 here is CSASVLSRGTGYNEQFF. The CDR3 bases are TGCAGTGCTAGCGTTCTCTCCCGGGGGACGGGGTACAATGAGCAGTTCTTC.

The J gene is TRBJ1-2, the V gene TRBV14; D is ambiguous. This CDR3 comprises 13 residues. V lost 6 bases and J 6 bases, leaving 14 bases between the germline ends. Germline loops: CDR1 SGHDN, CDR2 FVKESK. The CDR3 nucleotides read TGTGCCAGCAGTTTACAGAGGGCGGATGGCTACACCTTC. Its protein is CASSLQRADGYTF.

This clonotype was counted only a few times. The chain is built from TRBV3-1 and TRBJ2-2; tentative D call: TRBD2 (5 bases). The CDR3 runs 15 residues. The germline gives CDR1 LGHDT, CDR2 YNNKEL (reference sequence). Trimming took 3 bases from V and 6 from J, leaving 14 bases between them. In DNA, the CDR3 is TGTGCCAGCAGCCACCACGGGATCCCCTCCGGGGAGCTGTTTTTT. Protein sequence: CASSHHGIPSGELFF.

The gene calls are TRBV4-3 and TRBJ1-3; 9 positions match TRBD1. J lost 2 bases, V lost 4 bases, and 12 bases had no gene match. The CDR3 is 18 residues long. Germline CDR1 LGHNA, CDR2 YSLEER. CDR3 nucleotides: TGCGCCAGCAGCCTCCGGGACAGGGCGCTGGTAACTGGAAACACCATATATTTT. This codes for CASSLRDRALVTGNTIYF.

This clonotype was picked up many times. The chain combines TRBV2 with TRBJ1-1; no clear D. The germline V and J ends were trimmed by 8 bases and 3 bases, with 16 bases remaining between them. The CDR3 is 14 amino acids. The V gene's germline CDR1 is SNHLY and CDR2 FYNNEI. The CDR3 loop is CASRIPTGYTEAFF. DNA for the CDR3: TGTGCCAGCCGAATACCGACTGGGTACACTGAAGCTTTCTTT.

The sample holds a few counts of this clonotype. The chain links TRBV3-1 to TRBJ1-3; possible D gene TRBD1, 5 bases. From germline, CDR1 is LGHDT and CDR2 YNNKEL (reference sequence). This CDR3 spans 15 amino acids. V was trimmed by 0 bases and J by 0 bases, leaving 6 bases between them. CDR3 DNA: TGTGCCAGCAGCCAAGATACAGGCTCTGGAAACACCATATATTTT. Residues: CASSQDTGSGNTIYF.

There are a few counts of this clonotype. This CDR3 is CASSLEQGWTGELFF. CDR3 DNA: TGTGCCAGCAGTTTAGAACAGGGGTGGACCGGGGAGCTGTTTTTT. The chain has TRBV12-3 or TRBV12-4 and TRBJ2-2, with 7 positions matching TRBD1. The CDR3 covers 15 residues. With V trimmed by 1 base and J by 5 bases, 4 bases remained unmatched.

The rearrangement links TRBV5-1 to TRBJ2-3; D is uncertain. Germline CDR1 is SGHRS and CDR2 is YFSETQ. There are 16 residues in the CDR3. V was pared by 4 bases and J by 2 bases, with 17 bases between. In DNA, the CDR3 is TGCGCCAGCAGCCCCCACACTCTGACCATCACAGATACGCAGTATTTT. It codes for CASSPHTLTITDTQYF.

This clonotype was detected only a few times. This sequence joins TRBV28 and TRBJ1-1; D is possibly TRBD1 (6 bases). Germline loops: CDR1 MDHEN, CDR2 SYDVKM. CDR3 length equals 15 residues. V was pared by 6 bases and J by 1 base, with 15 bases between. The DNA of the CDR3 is TGTGCCAGCAGCCCCCCGGGGGGCAGGAACACTGAAGCTTTCTTT. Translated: CASSPPGGRNTEAFF.

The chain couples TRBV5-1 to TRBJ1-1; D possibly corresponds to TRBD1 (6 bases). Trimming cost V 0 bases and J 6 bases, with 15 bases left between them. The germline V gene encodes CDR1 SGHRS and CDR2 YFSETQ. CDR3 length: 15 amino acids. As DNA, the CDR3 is TGCGCCAGCAGCTTGGAGCGGGGGGCGGGTGCTGAAGCTTTCTTT. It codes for CASSLERGAGAEAFF.

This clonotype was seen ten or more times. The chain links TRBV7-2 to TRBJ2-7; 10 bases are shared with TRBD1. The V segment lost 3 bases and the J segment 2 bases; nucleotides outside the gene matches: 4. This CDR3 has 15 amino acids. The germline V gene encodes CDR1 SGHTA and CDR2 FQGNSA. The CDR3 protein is CASSFAGTGAYEQYF. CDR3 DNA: TGTGCCAGCAGCTTTGCCGGGACAGGGGCCTACGAGCAGTACTTC.

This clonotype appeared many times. This CDR3 reads CASSPAGTGGGYTF. The CDR3 region has the DNA TGTGCCAGCAGTCCCGCCGGGACAGGGGGCGGCTACACCTTC. The chain uses TRBV28 and TRBJ1-2; 12 bases align to TRBD1. Germline V lookup: CDR1 MDHEN, CDR2 SYDVKM. V dropped 5 bases and J dropped 8; count of bases not matched to a gene: 6. CDR3 length: 14 residues.

CDR3 amino acids: CSAKVQNTEAFF. For the CDR3, the DNA is TGCAGTGCTAAGGTACAGAACACTGAAGCTTTCTTT. V gene TRBV20-1 combines with J gene TRBJ1-1, with D unclear. Germline V CDR1 and CDR2: DFQATT, SNEGSKA (reference sequence). V gave up 4 bases and J gave up 1 base, with 7 bases separating them. The CDR3 consists of 12 residues.

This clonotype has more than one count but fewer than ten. The CDR3 reads CASSYGQGVYGYTF. CDR3 in DNA: TGTGCCAGCAGTTACGGGCAGGGAGTCTATGGCTACACCTTC. This sequence joins TRBV6-5 and TRBJ1-2; a weak D match, TRBD1 (5 bases). Germline-derived CDR1 and CDR2 are MNHEY and SVGAGI. This CDR3 is built from 14 residues. Trimming left V 2 bases short and J 4 bases short, with 11 bases between.

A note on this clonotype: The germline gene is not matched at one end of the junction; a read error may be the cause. CDR3 sequence: CASSPPGTDFYEQYF. The CDR3 nucleotides are TGTGCCAGCTCGCCACCAGGGACAGACTTCTACGAGCAGTACTTC. This chain connects TRBV18 to TRBJ2-7, with TRBD1 identical over 7 bases. The CDR3 is 15 residues long. Looked up from germline, CDR1 is KGHSH and CDR2 is LQKENI.

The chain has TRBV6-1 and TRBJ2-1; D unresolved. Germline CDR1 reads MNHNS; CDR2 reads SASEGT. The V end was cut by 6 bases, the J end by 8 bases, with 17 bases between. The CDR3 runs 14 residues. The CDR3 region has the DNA TGTGCCAGCAGCCGAAACGCGGACCGGCATGAGCAGTTCTTC. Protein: CASSRNADRHEQFF.

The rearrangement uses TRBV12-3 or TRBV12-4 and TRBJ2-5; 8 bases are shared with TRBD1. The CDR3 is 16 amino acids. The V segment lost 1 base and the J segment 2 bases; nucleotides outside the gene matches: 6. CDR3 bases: TGTGCCAGCAGTTTAGTTGGACAGGGAAGACAAGAGACCCAGTACTTC. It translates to CASSLVGQGRQETQYF.

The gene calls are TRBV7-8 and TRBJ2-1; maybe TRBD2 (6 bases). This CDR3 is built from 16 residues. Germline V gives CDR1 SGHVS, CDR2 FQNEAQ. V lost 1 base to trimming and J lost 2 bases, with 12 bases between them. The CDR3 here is CASSLGRERAYNEQFF. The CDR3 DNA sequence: TGTGCCAGCAGCTTAGGTAGGGAGCGGGCCTACAATGAGCAGTTCTTC.

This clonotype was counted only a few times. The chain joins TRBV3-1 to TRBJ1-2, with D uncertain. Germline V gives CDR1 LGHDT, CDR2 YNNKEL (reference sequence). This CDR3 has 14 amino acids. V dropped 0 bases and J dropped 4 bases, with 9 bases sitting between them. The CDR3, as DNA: TGTGCCAGCAGCCAAGATCGGACCTCCTATGGCTACACCTTC. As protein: CASSQDRTSYGYTF.